Presented here are 8 T cell receptor beta chains from one specimen sequenced in a study of CD8 T cells in Susac syndrome. The authors reverse transcribed about 0.5 to 1 ug RNA with random hexamers. TCRdb redid the calling of the immunoSEQ multiplex PCR reads with MiXCR, one entry per CDR3 protein. The sample holds about 82,000 distinct CDR3 sequences, approximately 96% seen once. The sequenced material came from CD8+ T cells from PBMCs. Source of these receptors: a human donor with Susac syndrome.

This chain joins TRBV12-3 or TRBV12-4 and TRBJ2-5, with D perhaps TRBD1 or TRBD2 (5 bases each). V shed 3 bases and J shed 5 bases, with 13 bases lying between them. The CDR3 sequence is 14 residues long. CDR3: CASSFTAGSETQYF. The CDR3 DNA follows: TGTGCCAGCAGTTTCACCGCAGGGAGCGAGACCCAGTACTTC.

The rearrangement uses TRBV20-1 and TRBJ1-6; D is perhaps TRBD1 (6 bases). The V gene lost 7 bases and the J gene lost 0 bases, with 16 bases spanning the gap. Germline V CDR1 and CDR2: DFQATT, SNEGSKA (reference sequence). This CDR3 is 16 amino acids long. The CDR3 loop is CSGEGGLSSYNSPLHF. In DNA, the CDR3 is TGCAGTGGAGAGGGGGGCCTGAGCTCCTATAATTCACCCCTCCACTTT.

V gene TRBV10-3 combines with J gene TRBJ2-7; 9 nucleotides line up with TRBD1. The CDR3 consists of 14 residues. Per germline, CDR1 ENHRY and CDR2 SYGVKD. Trimming cost V 4 bases and J 6 bases; bases outside gene matches: 7. CDR3 sequence reads: CAISGPGTGREQYF. Written as DNA, the CDR3 is TGTGCCATCAGTGGACCCGGGACAGGGCGCGAGCAGTACTTC.

This clonotype was seen a single time. The rearrangement links TRBV5-1 to TRBJ2-7; 10 nucleotides match TRBD1. The CDR3 is 15 amino acids. V dropped 3 bases and J dropped 0; count of bases not matched to a gene: 3. Germline V gene sequence: CDR1 SGHRS, CDR2 YFSETQ. The CDR3 here is CASSWGQGNSYEQYF. In nucleotides, the CDR3 is TGCGCCAGCAGCTGGGGACAGGGGAACTCCTACGAGCAGTACTTC.

The rearrangement joins TRBV4-3 to TRBJ2-5, with D possibly matching TRBD2 (7 bases). The CDR3 extends over 16 amino acids. From germline, CDR1 is LGHNA and CDR2 YSLEER. The V end lost 0 bases, the J end lost 1 base, and 12 bases lay between the germline ends. The CDR3 DNA sequence: TGCGCCAGCAGCCAAGAAAGGGGGGGCGGCCAAGAGACCCAGTACTTC. The encoded protein is CASSQERGGGQETQYF.

V is TRBV5-4 and J is TRBJ1-2, with 9 bases that match TRBD1. Germline trimming cut 1 base from V and 8 bases from J; bases unmatched to any gene: 6. CDR1 and CDR2 from the germline V gene are SGHNT and YYREEE (reference sequence). The CDR3 contains 14 residues. Here the CDR3 reads CASSLSGQGWGYTF. As DNA, the CDR3 is TGTGCCAGCAGCTTGTCGGGACAGGGATGGGGCTACACCTTC.

The chain uses TRBV5-4 and TRBJ1-2; a possible D gene is TRBD1 (6 bases). CDR1 SGHNT and CDR2 YYREEE come from the germline V gene (reference sequence). V was cut by 4 bases and J by 4 bases, with 8 bases left in between. This CDR3 has 12 amino acids. The CDR3: CASSQDSYGYTF. As DNA, the CDR3 is TGTGCCAGCAGCCAGGACAGCTATGGCTACACCTTC.

The CDR3 loop reads CASSQEWDTVEQYF. The CDR3 DNA reads as TGCGCCAGCAGCCAAGAATGGGACACGGTCGAGCAGTACTTC. This chain joins TRBV4-3 and TRBJ2-7, with D perhaps matching TRBD1 (6 bases). The CDR3 is made up of 14 amino acids. Germline CDR1 and CDR2: LGHNA and YSLEER. Trimming cost V 0 bases and J 6 bases, with 12 bases left between them.